This TCR beta chain was identified in a study of blood T cells in healthy people across ages. Background on the study: T cells yielded about one barcoded beta molecule per two cells through template switching.

Every donor provided around 9.3 milliliters of peripheral blood. About this clonotype itself: What it recognizes is unknown.

Whole-study findings and limits: Comparison with aged donors showed that long-lived donors had more naive CD4+ cells and higher diversity.

The CDR3 loop spans 15 amino acids. With 3 bases removed from V and 1 base from J, the gap between germline ends came to 10 bases. CDR1 SNHLY and CDR2 FYNNEI come from the germline V gene. Sample-barcoded 5' priming and a J-beta primer mix drove a second PCR of roughly 7 to 11 cycles. All cDNA molecules were each tagged by a template-switch adaptor with 12 random nucleotides. TCRdb re-called the 5' RACE reads with MiXCR, one entry per CDR3 protein. Of around 1,600,000 distinct CDR3 sequences detected, approximately 43% appear once; the ten largest clones hold under 5%. The sequencing sample was made of blood. The source of this sequence is a woman younger than 30 in good health. The rearrangement joins TRBV2 to TRBJ2-1; D unclear. The CDR3 nucleotides read TGTGCCAGCAGTGATTTCCCTAGGTCCTACAATGAGCAGTTCTTC. Translated: CASSDFPRSYNEQFF.